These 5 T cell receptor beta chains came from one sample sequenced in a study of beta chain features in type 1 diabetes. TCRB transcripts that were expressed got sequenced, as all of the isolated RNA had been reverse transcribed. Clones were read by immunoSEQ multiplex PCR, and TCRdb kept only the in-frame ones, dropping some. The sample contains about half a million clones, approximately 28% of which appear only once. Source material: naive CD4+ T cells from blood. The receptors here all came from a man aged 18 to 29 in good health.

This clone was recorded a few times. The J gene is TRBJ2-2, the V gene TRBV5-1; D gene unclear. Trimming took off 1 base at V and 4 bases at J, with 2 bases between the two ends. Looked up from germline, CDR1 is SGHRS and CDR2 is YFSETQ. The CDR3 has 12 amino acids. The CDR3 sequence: CASSLTTGELFF. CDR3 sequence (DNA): TGCGCCAGCAGCTTGACCACCGGGGAGCTGTTTTTT. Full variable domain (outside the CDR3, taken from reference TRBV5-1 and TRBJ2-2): KAGVTQTPRYLIKTRGQQVTLSCSPISGHRSVSWYQQTPGQGLQFLFEYFSETQRNKGNFPGRFSGRQFSNSRSEMNVSTLELGDSALYLCASSLTTGELFFGEGSRLTVL.

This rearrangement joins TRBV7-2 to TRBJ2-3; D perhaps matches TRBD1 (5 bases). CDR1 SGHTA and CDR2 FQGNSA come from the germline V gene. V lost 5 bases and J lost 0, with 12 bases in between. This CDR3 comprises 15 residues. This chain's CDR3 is CASSRQRSSTDTQYF. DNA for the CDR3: TGTGCCAGCAGCCGACAGCGATCTAGCACAGATACGCAGTATTTT.

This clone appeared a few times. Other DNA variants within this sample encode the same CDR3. The CDR3 reads CASSLGGEETQYF. The CDR3 region has the DNA TGCGCCAGCAGCTTGGGAGGGGAAGAGACCCAGTACTTC. The chain links TRBV5-1 to TRBJ2-5, with D perhaps TRBD1 or TRBD2 (5 bases each). Germline V lookup: CDR1 SGHRS, CDR2 YFSETQ. The CDR3 runs to 13 residues. With 0 bases removed from V and 3 bases from J, the gap between germline ends came to 6 bases.

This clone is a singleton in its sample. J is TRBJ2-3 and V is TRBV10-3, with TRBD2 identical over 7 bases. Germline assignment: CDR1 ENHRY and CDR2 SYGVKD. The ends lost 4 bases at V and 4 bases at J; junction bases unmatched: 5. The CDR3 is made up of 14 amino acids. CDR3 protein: CAISVRGSADTQYF. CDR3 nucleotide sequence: TGTGCCATCAGTGTTCGCGGGAGTGCAGATACGCAGTATTTT.

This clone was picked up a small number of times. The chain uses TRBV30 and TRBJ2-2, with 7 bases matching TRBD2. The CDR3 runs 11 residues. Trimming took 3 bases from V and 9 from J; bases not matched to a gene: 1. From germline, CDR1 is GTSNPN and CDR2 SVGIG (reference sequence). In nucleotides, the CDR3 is TGTGCCTGGAGCGGGGGGAGGGAGCTGTTTTTT. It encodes CAWSGGRELFF.